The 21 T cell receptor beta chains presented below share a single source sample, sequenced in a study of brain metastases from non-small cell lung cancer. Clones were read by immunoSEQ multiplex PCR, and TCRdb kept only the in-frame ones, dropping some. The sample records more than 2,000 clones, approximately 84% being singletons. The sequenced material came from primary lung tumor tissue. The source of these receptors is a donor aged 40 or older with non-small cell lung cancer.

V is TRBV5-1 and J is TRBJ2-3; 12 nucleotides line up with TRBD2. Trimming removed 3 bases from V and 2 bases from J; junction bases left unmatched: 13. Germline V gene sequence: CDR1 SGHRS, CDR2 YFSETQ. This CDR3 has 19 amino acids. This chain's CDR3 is CASSSGLLLAGGPTDTQYF. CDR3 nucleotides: TGCGCCAGCAGCTCAGGACTACTTCTAGCGGGAGGGCCCACAGATACGCAGTATTTT.

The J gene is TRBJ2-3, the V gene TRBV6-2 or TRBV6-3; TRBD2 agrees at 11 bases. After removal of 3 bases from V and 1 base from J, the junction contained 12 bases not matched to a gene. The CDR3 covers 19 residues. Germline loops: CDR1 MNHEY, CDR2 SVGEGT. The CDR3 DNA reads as TGTGCCAGCAGTTATCCACTAGCGGGAGAGAGGGCGGGCACAGATACGCAGTATTTT. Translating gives CASSYPLAGERAGTDTQYF.

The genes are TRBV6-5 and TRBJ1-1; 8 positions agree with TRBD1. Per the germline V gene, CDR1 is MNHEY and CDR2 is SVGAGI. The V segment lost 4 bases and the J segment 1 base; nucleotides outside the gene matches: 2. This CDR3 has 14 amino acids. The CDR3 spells CASSFGTGNTEAFF. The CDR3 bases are TGTGCCAGCAGTTTTGGGACAGGGAACACTGAAGCTTTCTTT.

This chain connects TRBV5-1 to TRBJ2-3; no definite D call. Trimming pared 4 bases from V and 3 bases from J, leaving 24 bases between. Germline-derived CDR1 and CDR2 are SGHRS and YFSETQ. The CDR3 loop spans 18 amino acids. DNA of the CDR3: TGCGCCAGCAGCGCCCCCCTAGGGCGCGACCCTCTTACAGATACGCAGTATTTT. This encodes CASSAPLGRDPLTDTQYF.

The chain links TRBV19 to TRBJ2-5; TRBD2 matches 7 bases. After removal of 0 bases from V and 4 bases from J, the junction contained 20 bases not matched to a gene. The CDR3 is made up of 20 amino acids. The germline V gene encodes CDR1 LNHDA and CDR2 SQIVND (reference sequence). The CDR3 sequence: CASSIDSRYWAATGGETQYF. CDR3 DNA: TGTGCCAGTAGTATAGATTCGCGTTATTGGGCCGCTACGGGAGGAGAGACCCAGTACTTC.

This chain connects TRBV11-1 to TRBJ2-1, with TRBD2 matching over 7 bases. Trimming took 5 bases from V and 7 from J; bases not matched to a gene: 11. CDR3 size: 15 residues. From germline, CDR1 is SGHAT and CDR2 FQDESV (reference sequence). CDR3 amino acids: CASSRGLEGGNEQFF. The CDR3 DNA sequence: TGTGCCAGCAGCCGGGGCCTTGAGGGAGGGAATGAGCAGTTCTTC.

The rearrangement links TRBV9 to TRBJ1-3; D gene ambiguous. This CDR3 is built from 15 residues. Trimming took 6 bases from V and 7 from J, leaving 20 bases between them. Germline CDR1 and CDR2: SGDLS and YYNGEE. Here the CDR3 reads CASTYLDRTANTIYF. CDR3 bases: TGTGCCAGCACCTATCTTGATAGGACGGCTAACACCATATATTTT.

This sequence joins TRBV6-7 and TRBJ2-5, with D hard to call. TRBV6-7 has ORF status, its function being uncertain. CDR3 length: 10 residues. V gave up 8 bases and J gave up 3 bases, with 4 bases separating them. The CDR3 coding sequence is TGTGCCAGCGTGGAAGAGACCCAGTACTTC. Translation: CASVEETQYF.

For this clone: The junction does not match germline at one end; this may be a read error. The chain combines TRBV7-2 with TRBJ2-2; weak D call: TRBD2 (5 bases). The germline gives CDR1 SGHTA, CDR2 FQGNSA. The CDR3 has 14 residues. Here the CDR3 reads CASIFSSNTGKLFF. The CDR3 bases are TGTGCCAGCATCTTCTCATCCAACACCGGGAAGCTGTTTTTT.

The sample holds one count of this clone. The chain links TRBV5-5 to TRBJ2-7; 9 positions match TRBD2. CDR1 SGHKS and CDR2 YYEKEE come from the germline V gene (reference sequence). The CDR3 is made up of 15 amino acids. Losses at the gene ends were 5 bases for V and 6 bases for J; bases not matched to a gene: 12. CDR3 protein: CASSTRVAGAFEQYF. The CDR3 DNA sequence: TGTGCCAGCAGTACCCGCGTAGCGGGAGCGTTCGAGCAGTACTTC. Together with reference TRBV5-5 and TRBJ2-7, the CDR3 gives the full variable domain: DAGVTQSPTHLIKTRGQQVTLRCSPISGHKSVSWYQQVLGQGPQFIFQYYEKEERGRGNFPDRFSARQFPNYSSELNVNALLLGDSALYLCASSTRVAGAFEQYFGPGTRLTVT.

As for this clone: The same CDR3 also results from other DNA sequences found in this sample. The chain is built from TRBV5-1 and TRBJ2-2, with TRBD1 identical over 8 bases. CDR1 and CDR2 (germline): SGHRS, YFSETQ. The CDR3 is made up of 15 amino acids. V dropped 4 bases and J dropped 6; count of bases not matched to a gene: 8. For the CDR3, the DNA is TGCGCCAGCAGCACTAGACAGGGGTCCGCCGGGGAGCTGTTTTTT. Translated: CASSTRQGSAGELFF.

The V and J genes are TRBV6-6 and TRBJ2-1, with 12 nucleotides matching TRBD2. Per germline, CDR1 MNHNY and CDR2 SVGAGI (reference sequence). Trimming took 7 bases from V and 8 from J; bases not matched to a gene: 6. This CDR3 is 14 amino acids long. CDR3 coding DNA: TGTGCCAGCACCCTAGCGGGAGGGCCCCATGAGCAGTTCTTC. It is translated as CASTLAGGPHEQFF.

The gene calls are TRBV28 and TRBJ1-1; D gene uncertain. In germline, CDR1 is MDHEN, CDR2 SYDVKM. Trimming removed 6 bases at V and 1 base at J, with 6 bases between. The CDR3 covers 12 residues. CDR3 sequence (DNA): TGTGCCAGCAGGGTGGGGAACACTGAAGCTTTCTTT. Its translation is CASRVGNTEAFF.

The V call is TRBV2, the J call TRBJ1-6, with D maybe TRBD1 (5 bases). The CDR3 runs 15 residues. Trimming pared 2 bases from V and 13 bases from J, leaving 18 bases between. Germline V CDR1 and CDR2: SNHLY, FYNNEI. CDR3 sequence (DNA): TGTGCCAGCAGTGAACGGGACCTACTAGGCATTCCCCTCCACTTT. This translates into CASSERDLLGIPLHF.

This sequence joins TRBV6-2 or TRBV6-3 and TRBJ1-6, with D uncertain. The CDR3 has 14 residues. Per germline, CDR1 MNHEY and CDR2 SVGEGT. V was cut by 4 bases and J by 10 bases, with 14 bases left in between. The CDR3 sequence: CASSFRASGSPLHF. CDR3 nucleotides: TGTGCCAGCAGTTTCCGGGCTAGTGGCTCACCCCTCCACTTT.

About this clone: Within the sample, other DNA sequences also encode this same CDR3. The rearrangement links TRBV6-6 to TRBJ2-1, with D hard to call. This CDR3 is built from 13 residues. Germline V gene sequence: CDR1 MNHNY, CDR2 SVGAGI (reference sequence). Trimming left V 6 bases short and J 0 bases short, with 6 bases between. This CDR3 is CASSRDSYNEQFF. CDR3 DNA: TGTGCCAGCAGCCGCGACTCCTACAATGAGCAGTTCTTC.

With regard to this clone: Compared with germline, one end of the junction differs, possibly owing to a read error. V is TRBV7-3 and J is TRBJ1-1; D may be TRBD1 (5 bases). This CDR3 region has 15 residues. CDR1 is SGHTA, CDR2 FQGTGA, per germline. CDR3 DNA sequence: TGTGCCAGCAACTTAGTGATGTTGGGGGACACTGAAGCTTTCTTT. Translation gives CASNLVMLGDTEAFF.

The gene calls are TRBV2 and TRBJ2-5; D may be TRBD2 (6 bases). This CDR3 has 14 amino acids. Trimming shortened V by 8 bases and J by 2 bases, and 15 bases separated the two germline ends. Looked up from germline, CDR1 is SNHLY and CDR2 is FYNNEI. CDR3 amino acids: CASGGEDWQETQYF. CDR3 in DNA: TGTGCCAGCGGTGGGGAGGACTGGCAAGAGACCCAGTACTTC.

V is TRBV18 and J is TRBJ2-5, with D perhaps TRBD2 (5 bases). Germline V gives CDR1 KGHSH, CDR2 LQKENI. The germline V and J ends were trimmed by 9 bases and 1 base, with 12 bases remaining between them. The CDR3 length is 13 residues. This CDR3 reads CASSQDFQETQYF. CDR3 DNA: TGTGCCAGTTCTCAGGACTTCCAAGAGACCCAGTACTTC.

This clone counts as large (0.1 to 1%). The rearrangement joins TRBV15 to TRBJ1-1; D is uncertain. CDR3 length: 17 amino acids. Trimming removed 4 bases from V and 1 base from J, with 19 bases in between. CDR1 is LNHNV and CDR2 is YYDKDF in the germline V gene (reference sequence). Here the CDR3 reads CATSTYPLEWENTEAFF. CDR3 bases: TGTGCCACCAGCACTTACCCCTTGGAATGGGAGAACACTGAAGCTTTCTTT.

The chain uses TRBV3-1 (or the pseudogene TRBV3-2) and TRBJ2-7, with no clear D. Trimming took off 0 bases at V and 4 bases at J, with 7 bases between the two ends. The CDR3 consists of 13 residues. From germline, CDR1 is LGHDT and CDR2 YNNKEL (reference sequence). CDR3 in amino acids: CASSQEGLYEQYF. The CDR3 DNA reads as TGTGCCAGCAGCCAAGAAGGCCTATACGAGCAGTACTTC.